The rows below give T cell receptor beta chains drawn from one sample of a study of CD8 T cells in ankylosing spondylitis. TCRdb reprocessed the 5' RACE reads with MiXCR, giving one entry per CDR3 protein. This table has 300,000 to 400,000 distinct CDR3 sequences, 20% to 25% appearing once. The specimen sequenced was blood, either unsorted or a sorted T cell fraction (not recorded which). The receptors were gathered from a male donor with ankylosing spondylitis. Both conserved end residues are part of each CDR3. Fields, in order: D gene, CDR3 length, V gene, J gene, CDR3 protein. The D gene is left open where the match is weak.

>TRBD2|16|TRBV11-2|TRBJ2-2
CASTQAGGGNTGELFF
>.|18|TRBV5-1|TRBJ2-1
CASSLRQARTTSYNEQFF
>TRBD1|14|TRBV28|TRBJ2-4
CASRKTGGLHIQYF
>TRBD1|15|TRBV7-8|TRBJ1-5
CASSRTGGFNQPQHF
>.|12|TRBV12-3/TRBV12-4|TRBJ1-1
CASRPINTEAFF
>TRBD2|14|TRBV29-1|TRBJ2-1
CSVWGLAGYNEQFF
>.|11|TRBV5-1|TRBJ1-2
CASSSVGAYTF
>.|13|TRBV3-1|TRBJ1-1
CASSQVVAAEAFF
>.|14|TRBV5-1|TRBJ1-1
CASSLRNRDTEAFF
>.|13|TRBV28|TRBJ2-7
CASSSGDPYEQYF
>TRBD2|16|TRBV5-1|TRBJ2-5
CASSLVPAGGQETQYF
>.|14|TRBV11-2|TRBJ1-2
CASSLSGLGPGYTF
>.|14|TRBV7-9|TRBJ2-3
CASSLIGGTDTQYF
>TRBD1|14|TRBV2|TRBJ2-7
CASSERQGGYEQYF
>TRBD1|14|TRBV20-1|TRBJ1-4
CSARAGTGAEKLFF
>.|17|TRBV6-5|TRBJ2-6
CASSYLLGGGGANVLTF
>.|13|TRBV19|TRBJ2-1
CASTTNPGLEQFF
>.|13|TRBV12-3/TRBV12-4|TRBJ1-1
CASRLTGNTEAFF
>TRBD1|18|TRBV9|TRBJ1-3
CASSVKDGTVFKGNTIYF
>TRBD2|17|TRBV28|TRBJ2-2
CASRIEDGREDIGELFF
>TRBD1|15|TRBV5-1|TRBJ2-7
CASSRRTGRPYEQYF
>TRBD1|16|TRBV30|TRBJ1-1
CAWSGGTGSMNTEAFF
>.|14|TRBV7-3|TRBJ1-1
CASSLTAGNTEAFF
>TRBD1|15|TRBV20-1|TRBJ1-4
CSAREPGTGNEKLFF
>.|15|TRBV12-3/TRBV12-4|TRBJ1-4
CASSINGATNEKLFF
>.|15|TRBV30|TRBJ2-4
CAWNPDLGSPNIQYF
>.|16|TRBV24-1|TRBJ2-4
CATSDSGTADRNIQYF
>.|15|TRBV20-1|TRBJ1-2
CSARDGKGANYGYTF
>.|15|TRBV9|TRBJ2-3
CASSVVAGLTDTQYF
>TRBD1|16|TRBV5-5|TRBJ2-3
CASSSALQGRTDTQYF
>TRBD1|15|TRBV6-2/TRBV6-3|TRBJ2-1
CASTHDRVVRNEQFF
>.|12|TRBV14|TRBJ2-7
CASSQNSYEQYF
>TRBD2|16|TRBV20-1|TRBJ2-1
CSARDPASGTGNEQFF
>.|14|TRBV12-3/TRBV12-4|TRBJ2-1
CASSGGHLNSEQFF
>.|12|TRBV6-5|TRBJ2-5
CASGRDQETQYF